This T cell receptor beta chain stems from a study of cytomegalovirus exposure and HLA in healthy donors. General study findings and limits: Association of a missense DCLRE1C variant with TCR beta V- and J-gene trimming was reported in a later analysis. Later work showed greater clonal expansion in HLA-associated TCR beta chains than in equally common others.

CDR3 length: 15 residues. With 6 bases removed from V and 2 bases from J, the gap between germline ends came to 14 bases. From germline, CDR1 is MGHRA and CDR2 YSYEKL. The PCR used 60 Vbeta and 13 Jbeta primers. The data were produced by immunoSEQ multiplex PCR, yet TCRdb's version contains in-frame clones alone and is incomplete. The data contain 250,000 or so clones, approximately 91% of them singletons. Nominally healthy donors provided the samples, though records likely missed some immune exposures. About this clone: The target antigen is unknown.

The sequence was collected from a girl aged 2-10 years in good health and CMV-seronegative. The source material was PBMCs. The rearrangement links TRBV4-1 to TRBJ2-1; perhaps TRBD2 as D (6 bases). In nucleotides, the CDR3 is TGCGCCAGCAGTCTCCGGGAGTCAACCTACAATGAGCAGTTCTTC. It is translated as CASSLRESTYNEQFF.